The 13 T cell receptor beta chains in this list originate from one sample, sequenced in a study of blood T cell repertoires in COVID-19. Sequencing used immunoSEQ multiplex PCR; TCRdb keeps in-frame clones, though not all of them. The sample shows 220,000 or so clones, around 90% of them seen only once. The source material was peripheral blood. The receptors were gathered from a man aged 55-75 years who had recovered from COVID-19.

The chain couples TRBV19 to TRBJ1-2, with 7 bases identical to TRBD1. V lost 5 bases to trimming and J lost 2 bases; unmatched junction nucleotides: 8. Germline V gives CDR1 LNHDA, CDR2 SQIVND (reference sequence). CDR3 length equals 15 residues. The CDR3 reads CASSPWGDRNYGYTF. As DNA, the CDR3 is TGTGCCAGTAGTCCTTGGGGGGACAGAAACTATGGCTACACCTTC.

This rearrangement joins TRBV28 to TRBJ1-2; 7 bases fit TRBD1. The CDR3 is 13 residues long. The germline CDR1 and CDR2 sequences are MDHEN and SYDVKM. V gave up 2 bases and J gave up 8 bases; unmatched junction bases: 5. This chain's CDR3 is CASSLEGGRGYTF. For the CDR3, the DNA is TGTGCCAGCAGTTTAGAAGGGGGCAGAGGCTACACCTTC.

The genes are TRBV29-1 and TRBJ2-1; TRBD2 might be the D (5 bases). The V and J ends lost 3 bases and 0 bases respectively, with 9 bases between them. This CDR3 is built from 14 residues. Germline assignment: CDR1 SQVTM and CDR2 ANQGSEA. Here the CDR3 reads CSVDRLLSYNEQFF. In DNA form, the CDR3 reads TGCAGCGTTGATAGACTACTCTCCTACAATGAGCAGTTCTTC.

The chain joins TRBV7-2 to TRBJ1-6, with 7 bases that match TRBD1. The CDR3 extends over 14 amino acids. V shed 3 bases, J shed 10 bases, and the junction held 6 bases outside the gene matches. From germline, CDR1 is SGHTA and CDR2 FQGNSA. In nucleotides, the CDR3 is TGTGCCAGCAGCTTTACAGGGGCTCAATCACCCCTCCACTTT. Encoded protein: CASSFTGAQSPLHF.

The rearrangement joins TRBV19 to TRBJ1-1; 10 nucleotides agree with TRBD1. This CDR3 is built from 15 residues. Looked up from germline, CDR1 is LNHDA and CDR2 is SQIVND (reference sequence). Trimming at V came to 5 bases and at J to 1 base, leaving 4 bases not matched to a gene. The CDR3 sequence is CASSPDRGTNTEAFF. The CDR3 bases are TGTGCCAGTAGTCCGGACAGGGGGACGAACACTGAAGCTTTCTTT.

CDR3 protein: CASSLPGSNYGYTF. DNA of the CDR3: TGTGCCAGTAGTCTCCCCGGGAGCAACTATGGCTACACCTTC. The genes are TRBV19 and TRBJ1-2; D ambiguous. The CDR3 runs to 14 residues. V lost 5 bases to trimming and J lost 2 bases, with 12 bases between them. Germline-derived CDR1 and CDR2 are LNHDA and SQIVND (reference sequence). The variable domain in full, completed from reference TRBV19 and TRBJ1-2, reads DGGITQSPKYLFRKEGQNVTLSCEQNLNHDAMYWYRQDPGQGLRLIYYSQIVNDFQKGDIAEGYSVSREKKESFPLTVTSAQKNPTAFYLCASSLPGSNYGYTFGSGTRLTVV.

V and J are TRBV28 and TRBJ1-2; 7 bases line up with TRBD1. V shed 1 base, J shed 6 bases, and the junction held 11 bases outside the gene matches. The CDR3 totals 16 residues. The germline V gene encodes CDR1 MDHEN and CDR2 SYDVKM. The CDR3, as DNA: TGTGCCAGCAGTTTATTAAGGCGGGGCAGGGGGAATGGCTACACCTTC. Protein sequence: CASSLLRRGRGNGYTF.

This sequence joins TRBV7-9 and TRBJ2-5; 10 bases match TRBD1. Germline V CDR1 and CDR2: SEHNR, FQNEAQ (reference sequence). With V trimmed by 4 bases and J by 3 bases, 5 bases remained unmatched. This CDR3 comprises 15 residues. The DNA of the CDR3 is TGTGCCAGCAGCTCCTCCGGGACAGGGGAAGAGACCCAGTACTTC. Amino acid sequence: CASSSSGTGEETQYF.

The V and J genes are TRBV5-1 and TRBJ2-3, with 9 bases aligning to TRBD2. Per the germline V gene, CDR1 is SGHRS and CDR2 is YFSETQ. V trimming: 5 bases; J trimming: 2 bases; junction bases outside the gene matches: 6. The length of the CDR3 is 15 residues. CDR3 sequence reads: CASRQGGGDTDTQYF. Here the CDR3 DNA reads TGCGCCAGCAGACAGGGCGGGGGGGACACAGATACGCAGTATTTT.

CDR3 sequence: CASSLQGGPSYEQYF. The CDR3 nucleotides read TGTGCCAGCAGTTTGCAGGGAGGGCCCTCCTACGAGCAGTACTTC. V usage is TRBV7-3 and J usage is TRBJ2-7, with 7 bases matching TRBD2. Germline V gives CDR1 SGHTA, CDR2 FQGTGA. The CDR3 has 15 amino acids. With 6 bases clipped from V and 0 bases from J, the junction kept 8 bases outside the gene matches.

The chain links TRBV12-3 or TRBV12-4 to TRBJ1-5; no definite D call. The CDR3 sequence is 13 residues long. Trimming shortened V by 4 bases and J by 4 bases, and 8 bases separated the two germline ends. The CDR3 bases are TGTGCCAGCAGTTATAGAGGGAATCAGCCCCAGCATTTT. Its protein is CASSYRGNQPQHF.

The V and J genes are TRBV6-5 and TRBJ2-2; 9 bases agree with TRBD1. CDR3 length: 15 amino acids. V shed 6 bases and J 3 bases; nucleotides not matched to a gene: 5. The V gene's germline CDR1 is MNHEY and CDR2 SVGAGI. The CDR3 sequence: CASRRQGVYTGELFF. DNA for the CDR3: TGTGCCAGCAGAAGACAGGGGGTCTACACCGGGGAGCTGTTTTTT.

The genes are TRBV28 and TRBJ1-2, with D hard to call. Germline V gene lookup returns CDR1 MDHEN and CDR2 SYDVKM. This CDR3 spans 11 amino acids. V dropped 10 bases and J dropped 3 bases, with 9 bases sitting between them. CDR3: CATTRYYGYTF. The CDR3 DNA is TGTGCCACCACTCGTTACTATGGCTACACCTTC.